This T cell receptor (beta chain) is from a study of beta chain features in type 1 diabetes. Study-level points and caveats: Fewer junction insertions and more nucleotide deletions appeared in type 1 diabetes patients. Moderate yet significant TCRB CDR3 shortening was seen in Type 1 diabetes patients in all four CD4+ subsets.

Reverse transcription of all isolated RNA meant that expressed TCRB transcripts were sequenced. The study sequenced naive, central memory and regulatory T cell samples to an average of about 3.6 million reads. Generated by immunoSEQ multiplex PCR, the TCRdb table keeps only in-frame clones and is missing some. The repertoire holds under 250,000 clones, with around 13% as singletons. V was clipped by 4 bases and J by 0 bases, with 7 bases between them. The CDR3 is 14 amino acids. The germline gives CDR1 ENHRY, CDR2 SYGVKD. This clone was picked up a small number of times. The antigen is undetermined. Each of the sorted populations had a purity greater than 95%.

The source of this sequence is a man under 40 with type 1 diabetes. The material sequenced was naive CD4+ T cells from blood. This chain links TRBV10-3 with TRBJ2-1, with a weak D call TRBD2 (5 bases). CDR3 residues: CAISGRVSYNEQFF. CDR3 in DNA: TGTGCCATCAGTGGGCGGGTCTCCTACAATGAGCAGTTCTTC.